The sequence of this T cell receptor (beta chain) was determined in a study of T cell responses to AZD1222 COVID-19 vaccine. Data came from immunoSEQ multiplex PCR; TCRdb stores just in-frame clones and leaves some out. Of 150,000 to 200,000 clones in the sample, about 92% were seen once. The CDR3 spans 18 residues. J lost 8 bases, V lost 0 bases, and 16 bases had no gene match. Per the germline V gene, CDR1 is SGHRS and CDR2 is YFSETQ. This chain joins TRBV5-1 and TRBJ2-1; 8 nucleotides line up with TRBD2. The sample here was peripheral blood, taken on day 0 of AZD1222 vaccination. The TCR was taken from an adult in good health. This CDR3 reads CASSLEMGSGGTVDEQFF. CDR3 in DNA: TGCGCCAGCAGCTTGGAAATGGGAAGCGGGGGCACCGTTGATGAGCAGTTCTTC.